This T cell receptor (beta chain) was identified during a study of blood T cell repertoires in COVID-19. While infection was still active, Seattle patients were enrolled and then followed longitudinally. Original methodology: From reference gene primer amplification, estimates of nucleated cell counts were derived. Some clones are missing from TCRdb's copy, which holds only in-frame ones; the method was immunoSEQ multiplex PCR. V and J calls and clone size are as listed in that table; D and trimming were resolved from the DNA. The sample holds 200,000 to 250,000 clones; approximately 85% are singletons and the top ten take under 8.5%. Germline loops: CDR1 SGDLS, CDR2 YYNGEE. CDR3 length: 15 residues. The V segment lost 4 bases and the J segment 6 bases; nucleotides outside the gene matches: 9.

The rearrangement uses TRBV9 and TRBJ1-4; 7 bases are a match to TRBD1. Sequencing used peripheral blood. This receptor was identified in a woman of 80 years or more with COVID-19, enrolled during active disease. The CDR3 nucleotides are TGTGCCAGCAGCTTTGAGGGGCAGGGGGATGAAAAACTGTTTTTT. It specifies CASSFEGQGDEKLFF.